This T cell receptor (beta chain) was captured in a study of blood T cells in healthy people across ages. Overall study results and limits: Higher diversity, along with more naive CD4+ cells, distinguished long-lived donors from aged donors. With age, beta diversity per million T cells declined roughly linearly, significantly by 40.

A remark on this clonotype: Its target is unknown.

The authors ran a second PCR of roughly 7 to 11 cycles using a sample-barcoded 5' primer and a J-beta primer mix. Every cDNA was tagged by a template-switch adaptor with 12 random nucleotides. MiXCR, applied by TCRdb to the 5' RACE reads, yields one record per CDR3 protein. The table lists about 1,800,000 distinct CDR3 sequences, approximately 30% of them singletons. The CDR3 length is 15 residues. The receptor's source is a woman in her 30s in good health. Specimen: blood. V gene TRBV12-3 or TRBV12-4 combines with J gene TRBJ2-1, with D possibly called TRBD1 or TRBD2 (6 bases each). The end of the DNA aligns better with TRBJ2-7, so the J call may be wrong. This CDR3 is CASSLGASARNEQYF. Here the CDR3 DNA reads TGTGCCAGCAGTTTGGGGGCTAGCGCCAGAAATGAGCAGTACTTC.